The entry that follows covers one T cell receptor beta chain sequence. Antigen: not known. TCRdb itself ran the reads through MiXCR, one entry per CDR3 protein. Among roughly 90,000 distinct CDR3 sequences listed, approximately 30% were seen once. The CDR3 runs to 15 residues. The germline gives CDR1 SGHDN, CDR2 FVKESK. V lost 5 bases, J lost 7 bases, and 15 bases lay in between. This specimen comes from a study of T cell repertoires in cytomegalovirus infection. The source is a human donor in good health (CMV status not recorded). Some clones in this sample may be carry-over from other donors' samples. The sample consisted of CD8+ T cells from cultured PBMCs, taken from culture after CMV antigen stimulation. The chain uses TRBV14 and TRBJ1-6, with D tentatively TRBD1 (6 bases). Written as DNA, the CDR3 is TGTGCCAGCAGCGCATGGACAGACAAAAATTCACCCCTCCACTTT. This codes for CASSAWTDKNSPLHF. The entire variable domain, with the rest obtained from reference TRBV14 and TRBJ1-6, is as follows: EAGVTQFPSHSVIEKGQTVTLRCDPISGHDNLYWYRRVMGKEIKFLLHFVKESKQDESGMPNNRFLAERTGGTYSTLKVQPAELEDSGVYFCASSAWTDKNSPLHFGNGTRLTVT.